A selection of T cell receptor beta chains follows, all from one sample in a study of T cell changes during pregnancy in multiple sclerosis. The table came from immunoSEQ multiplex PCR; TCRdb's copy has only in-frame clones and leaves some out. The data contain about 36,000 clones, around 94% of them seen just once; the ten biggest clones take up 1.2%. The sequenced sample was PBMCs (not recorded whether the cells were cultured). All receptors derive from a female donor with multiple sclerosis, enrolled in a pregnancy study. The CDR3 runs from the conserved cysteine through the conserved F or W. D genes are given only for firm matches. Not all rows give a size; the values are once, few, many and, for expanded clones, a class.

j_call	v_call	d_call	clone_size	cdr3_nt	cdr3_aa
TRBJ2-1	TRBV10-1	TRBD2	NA	TGCGCCAGTACTTCGAGGGAGCGGGAGTACAATGAGCAGTTCTTC	CASTSREREYNEQFF
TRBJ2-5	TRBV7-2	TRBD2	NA	TGTGCCAGCAGTGGTGCGGGAGCCGGGGAGACCCAGTACTTC	CASSGAGAGETQYF
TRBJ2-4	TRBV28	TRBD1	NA	TGTGCCAGCAGTGGGGGGGACAGGGCCAACATTCAGTACTTC	CASSGGDRANIQYF
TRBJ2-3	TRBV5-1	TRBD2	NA	TGCGCCAGCAGCGCTAGCGGAGTCACAGATACGCAGTATTTT	CASSASGVTDTQYF
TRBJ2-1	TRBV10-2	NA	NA	TGCGCCAGCAGGCTCCTGCGCGGGCCCTACAATGAGCAGTTCTTC	CASRLLRGPYNEQFF
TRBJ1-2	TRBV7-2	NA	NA	TGTGCCAGCAGCCCCAAGGAGTATGGCTACACCTTC	CASSPKEYGYTF
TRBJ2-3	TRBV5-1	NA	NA	TGCGCCAGCAGCTTGGTAACAGATACGCAGTATTTT	CASSLVTDTQYF
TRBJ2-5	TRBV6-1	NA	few	TGTGCCAGCAGTGTTCCAGCGATCCCAAGGGAGACCCAGTACTTC	CASSVPAIPRETQYF
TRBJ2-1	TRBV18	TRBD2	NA	TGTGCCAGCTCGCCTAGCGGGAGGAATGAGCAGTTCTTC	CASSPSGRNEQFF
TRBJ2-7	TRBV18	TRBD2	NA	TGTGCCAGCTCACCCGGACTAGCGGGCACATCCTACGAGCAGTACTTC	CASSPGLAGTSYEQYF
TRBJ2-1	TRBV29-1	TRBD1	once	TGCAGCGTAACGCAGGGGGCCCACAATGAGCAGTTCTTC	CSVTQGAHNEQFF
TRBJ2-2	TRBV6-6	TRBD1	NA	TGTGCCAGCAGTTACCTTGGACAGGGAGACACCGGGGAGCTGTTTTTT	CASSYLGQGDTGELFF
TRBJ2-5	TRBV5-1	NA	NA	TGCGCCAGCAGCTTTCAGGGGGGTTGGGAGACCCAGTACTTC	CASSFQGGWETQYF
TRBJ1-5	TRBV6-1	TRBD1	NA	TGTGCCAGCAGTGAACAGGGGGCCGATCAGCCCCAGCATTTT	CASSEQGADQPQHF
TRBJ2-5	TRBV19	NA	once	TGTGCCAGTGGGAGACAGTTCCAAGAGACCCAGTACTTC	CASGRQFQETQYF
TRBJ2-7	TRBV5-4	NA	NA	TGTGCCAGCAAGGATCTTACCAGCTACGAGCAGTACTTC	CASKDLTSYEQYF
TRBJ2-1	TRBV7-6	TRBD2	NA	TGTGCCAGCAGCTCCTATAGCGGGACCAATGAGCAGTTCTTC	CASSSYSGTNEQFF
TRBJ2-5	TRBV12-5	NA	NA	TGTGCTAGTGGTTTGGCCACAGCCGAAGAGACCCAGTACTTC	CASGLATAEETQYF
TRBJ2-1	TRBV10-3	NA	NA	TGTGCCATCAGTGAGTCCGAGACTATCAATGAGCAGTTCTTC	CAISESETINEQFF
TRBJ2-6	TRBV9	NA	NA	TGTGCCAGCTTCACTCTCAAACAAAGTCGGGCCAACGTCCTGACTTTC	CASFTLKQSRANVLTF
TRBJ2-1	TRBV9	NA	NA	TGTGCCAGCAGCTCCCTAGCTGGGGTCGCCTACAATGAGCAGTTCTTC	CASSSLAGVAYNEQFF
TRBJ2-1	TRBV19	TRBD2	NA	TGTGCCAGTAGTATTCCCAACGGACTAGCGGTCTACAATGAGCAGTTCTTC	CASSIPNGLAVYNEQFF
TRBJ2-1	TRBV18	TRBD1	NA	TGTGCCAGCTCACCGGACAGGGGTATTTACAATGAGCAGTTCTTC	CASSPDRGIYNEQFF
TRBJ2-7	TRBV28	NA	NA	TGTGCCAGCAGTTTGGGGATCAACTACGAGCAGTACTTC	CASSLGINYEQYF
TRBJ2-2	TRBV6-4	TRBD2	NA	TGTGCCAGCAGTGAAGCGGGAGATGACACCGGGGAGCTGTTTTTT	CASSEAGDDTGELFF
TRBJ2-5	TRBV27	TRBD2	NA	TGTGCCAGCGGCAGTAGCGGGAGTCAAGAGACCCAGTACTTC	CASGSSGSQETQYF
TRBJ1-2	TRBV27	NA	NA	TGTGCCAGCAGTACCGGGACGGTATCCATTTATGGCTACACCTTC	CASSTGTVSIYGYTF
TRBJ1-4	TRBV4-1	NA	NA	TGCGCCAGCAGCCAAGGAAATGAAAAACTGTTTTTT	CASSQGNEKLFF
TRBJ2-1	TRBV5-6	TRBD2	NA	TGTGCCAGCAGCTTGGCGCGACTAGCAATCAATGAGCAGTTCTTC	CASSLARLAINEQFF
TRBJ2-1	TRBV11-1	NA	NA	TGTGCCAGCAGCTTAAATAATGTAGGGGATGAGCAGTTCTTC	CASSLNNVGDEQFF
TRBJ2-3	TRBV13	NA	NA	TGTGCCAGCACCCGAACAGTTTATAGCACAGATACGCAGTATTTT	CASTRTVYSTDTQYF
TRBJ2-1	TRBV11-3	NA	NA	TGTGCCAGCAGCCCTTCTCGGGAGTCGCCCTACAATGAGCAGTTCTTC	CASSPSRESPYNEQFF
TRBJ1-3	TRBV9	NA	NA	TGTGCCAGCAGCGTAGGGCAGGGAGGGTACTCTGGAAACACCATATATTTT	CASSVGQGGYSGNTIYF
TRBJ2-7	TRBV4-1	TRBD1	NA	TGCGCCAGCAGCGCGGGACAGGGGGCGCGGTACGAGCAGTACTTC	CASSAGQGARYEQYF
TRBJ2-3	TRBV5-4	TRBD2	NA	TGTGCCAGCAGCTTGAGAGCGGGAGAGGCAGATACGCAGTATTTT	CASSLRAGEADTQYF
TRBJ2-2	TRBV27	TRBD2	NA	TGTGCCAGCAGTTCAGCGGGAGGTGGTAACACCGGGGAGCTGTTTTTT	CASSSAGGGNTGELFF
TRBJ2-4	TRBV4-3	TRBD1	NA	TGCGCCAGCAGCCAAGTAGCGGGACAGGGGGGGCGAGCCAAAAACATTCAGTACTTC	CASSQVAGQGGRAKNIQYF
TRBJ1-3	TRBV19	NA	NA	TGTGCCAGTAGCCCGCCGAGGGGGAGGCGGTCCGGAAACACCATATATTTT	CASSPPRGRRSGNTIYF